This T cell receptor (beta chain) was sequenced for a study of neurological immune-mediated disorders. Study results and caveats: The most TCR clonal expansion was seen in HTLV-1-associated myelopathy, and the least was seen in multiple sclerosis, which fell below healthy controls. Among expanded clones, no CDR3 amino acid sequences were shared across subjects, a pattern suggesting private repertoires in all groups.

Template-switch 5'RACE cDNA synthesis added a 10-nucleotide unique molecular identifier. MiXCR, applied by TCRdb to the 5' RACE reads, yields one record per CDR3 protein. The table lists more than 45,000 distinct CDR3 sequences, approximately 10% of them singletons. The starting material, 2 million PBMCs stored at -80 C, gave rise to the unsorted libraries. This clonotype was found many times. Antigen unknown. The CDR3 totals 15 residues. The germline gives CDR1 KGHSH, CDR2 LQKENI. V shed 1 base and J shed 4 bases, with 13 bases lying between them. This receptor was identified in a woman in her thirties or forties with HTLV-1-associated myelopathy (HAM/TSP). The chain employs TRBV18 and TRBJ1-2; TRBD1 is a possible D gene (6 bases). Sequencing used PBMCs. For the CDR3, the DNA is TGTGCCAGCTCACCACTCGAACAGGGACCCTATGGCTACACCTTC. Translated: CASSPLEQGPYGYTF.